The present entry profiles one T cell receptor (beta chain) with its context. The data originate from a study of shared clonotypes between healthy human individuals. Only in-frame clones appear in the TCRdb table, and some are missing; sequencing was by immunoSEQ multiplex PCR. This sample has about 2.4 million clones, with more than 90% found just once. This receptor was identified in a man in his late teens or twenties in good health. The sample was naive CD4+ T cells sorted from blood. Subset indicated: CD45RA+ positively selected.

Here the CDR3 reads CASSTGPTDTQYF. Written as DNA, the CDR3 is TGTGCCAGCAGCACAGGACCCACAGATACGCAGTATTTT. This chain links TRBV7-9 with TRBJ2-3, with D perhaps matching TRBD1 (5 bases). The germline V gene has CDR1 SEHNR and CDR2 FQNEAQ (reference sequence). Trimming shortened V by 5 bases and J by 2 bases, and 8 bases separated the two germline ends. The CDR3 has 13 amino acids.